This TCR beta chain was sequenced in a study of cytomegalovirus exposure and HLA in healthy donors. Notes on the study in general: Solely CMV serostatus was available to characterize immune exposure.

With respect to this clone: Its antigen is currently unknown.

PCR was performed using 60 Vbeta and 13 Jbeta primers. The data were produced by immunoSEQ multiplex PCR, yet TCRdb's version contains in-frame clones alone and is incomplete. The sample carries some 130,000 clones, around 80% recorded once. V dropped 6 bases and J dropped 5 bases, with 20 bases sitting between them. Germline V CDR1 and CDR2: MNHEY, SMNVEV (reference sequence). The CDR3 extends over 16 amino acids. J is TRBJ2-1 and V is TRBV27; D not resolved. Material: PBMCs. This clonotype was sampled from a human donor in good health. CDR3: CASRNPFSGGNNEQFF. The CDR3 DNA reads as TGTGCCAGCAGGAATCCCTTCTCCGGCGGTAACAATGAGCAGTTCTTC.